A single sample is the source of the 27 T cell receptor beta chains below, sequenced in a study of blood T cell repertoires in COVID-19. Profiled with immunoSEQ multiplex PCR; TCRdb holds only in-frame clones, not every one. The table shows some 130,000 clones, with around 86% occurring only once. The sample was peripheral blood. These TCRs come from a woman aged 65 to 85 with COVID-19, enrolled during active disease.

The rearrangement links TRBV3-1 (or the pseudogene TRBV3-2) to TRBJ2-3; TRBD1 matches at 12 bases. Per germline, CDR1 LGHDT and CDR2 YNNKEL (reference sequence). J gave up 5 bases and V 1 base, and 4 bases lay outside the gene matches. The CDR3 totals 16 residues. The CDR3 reads CASSQVGTGGEDTQYF. The DNA of the CDR3 is TGTGCCAGCAGCCAAGTAGGGACAGGGGGCGAAGATACGCAGTATTTT.

This clone was recorded once. The chain links TRBV3-1 (or the pseudogene TRBV3-2) to TRBJ2-3, with D perhaps TRBD1 (6 bases). Per germline, CDR1 LGHDT and CDR2 YNNKEL (reference sequence). Trimming took 2 bases from V and 0 from J, leaving 15 bases between them. The CDR3 sequence is 17 residues long. In DNA form, the CDR3 reads TGTGCCAGCAGCCAAAGCCTGGGGGCAGTTAGCACAGATACGCAGTATTTT. Translation: CASSQSLGAVSTDTQYF.

The J gene is TRBJ1-6, the V gene TRBV28; D uncertain. This CDR3 spans 12 amino acids. Germline loops: CDR1 MDHEN, CDR2 SYDVKM. The V and J ends lost 7 bases and 7 bases respectively, with 8 bases between them. The CDR3 sequence: CASTLLNSPLHF. In DNA form, the CDR3 reads TGTGCCAGCACTCTACTAAATTCACCCCTCCACTTT. Looking up the rest from reference TRBV28 and TRBJ1-6 gives the full variable domain: DVKVTQSSRYLVKRTGEKVFLECVQDMDHENMFWYRQDPGLGLRLIYFSYDVKMKEKGDIPEGYSVSREKKERFSLILESASTNQTSMYLCASTLLNSPLHFGNGTRLTVT.

This chain uses TRBV6-5 with TRBJ2-1; 7 bases fit TRBD2. The CDR3 has 15 residues. V lost 2 bases and J lost 5; bases outside the gene matches: 6. Germline CDR1 is MNHEY and CDR2 is SVGAGI. This CDR3 reads CASSYPGLGHNEQFF. In DNA, the CDR3 is TGTGCCAGCAGTTACCCCGGACTAGGGCACAATGAGCAGTTCTTC.

This clone has a handful of counts. The chain combines TRBV19 with TRBJ1-2; D call uncertain. Trimming pared 4 bases from V and 8 bases from J, leaving 8 bases between. The CDR3 spans 11 residues. CDR1 and CDR2 (germline): LNHDA, SQIVND (reference sequence). The CDR3 is CASSTPQGYTF. CDR3 nucleotide sequence: TGTGCCAGTAGTACCCCTCAGGGCTACACCTTC.

The rearrangement joins TRBV3-1 (or the pseudogene TRBV3-2) to TRBJ1-5, with a weak D call TRBD1 (5 bases). The CDR3 covers 15 residues. Between the trimmed V and J ends, which lost 1 base and 6 bases, there was a span of 13 bases. Looked up from germline, CDR1 is LGHDT and CDR2 is YNNKEL (reference sequence). The CDR3: CASSQGLAGLQPQHF. The CDR3 DNA follows: TGTGCCAGCAGCCAAGGGCTGGCAGGGCTTCAGCCCCAGCATTTT.

The chain has TRBV6-6 and TRBJ2-7, with 8 bases that match TRBD1. Germline trimming cut 6 bases from V and 2 bases from J; bases unmatched to any gene: 9. Germline V gene sequence: CDR1 MNHNY, CDR2 SVGAGI (reference sequence). This CDR3 contains 15 residues. The CDR3 DNA follows: TGTGCCAGCAGAGGAACTGGACAGGGCGCCTACGAGCAGTACTTC. It codes for CASRGTGQGAYEQYF.

The chain is built from TRBV5-6 and TRBJ1-1, with 9 bases matching TRBD1. The CDR3 contains 16 residues. V was clipped by 6 bases and J by 4 bases; unmatched bases: 13. Germline V gene data show CDR1 as SGHDT and CDR2 as YYEEEE. The CDR3 sequence is CASTSPGTGLSTEAFF. The CDR3 bases are TGTGCCAGCACCTCCCCCGGGACAGGGCTTTCCACTGAAGCTTTCTTT.

CDR3 coding DNA: TGTGCCAGCAGCTCTTTCGGAGGAGAGACCCAGTACTTC. Protein product: CASSSFGGETQYF. This sequence joins TRBV9 and TRBJ2-5, with a possible D match to TRBD2 (5 bases). Germline CDR1 and CDR2: SGDLS and YYNGEE. Trimming took off 4 bases at V and 4 bases at J, with 11 bases between the two ends. This CDR3 contains 13 residues.

This clone has more than one count but fewer than ten. The chain has TRBV4-1 and TRBJ2-2; TRBD1 agrees at 11 bases. The CDR3 is 16 residues long. The germline V gene encodes CDR1 MGHRA and CDR2 YSYEKL. After removal of 3 bases from V and 4 bases from J, the junction contained 4 bases not matched to a gene. CDR3 region: CASSQDRGLGTGELFF. The CDR3 DNA reads TGCGCCAGCAGCCAGGACAGGGGGCTGGGCACCGGGGAGCTGTTTTTT.

As concerns this clone: Additional DNA sequences in this sample encode the identical CDR3. The rearrangement links TRBV18 to TRBJ2-3, with 10 bases fitting TRBD2. Trimming at V came to 2 bases and at J to 3 bases, leaving 2 bases not matched to a gene. Germline V gives CDR1 KGHSH, CDR2 LQKENI. The CDR3 has 15 amino acids. The CDR3 sequence: CASSPSSGGTDTQYF. In nucleotides, the CDR3 is TGTGCCAGCTCACCATCTAGCGGGGGTACAGATACGCAGTATTTT.

Here the CDR3 DNA reads TGTGCCAGTAGTATTCTAGGCGTAAACTATGGCTACACCTTC. Amino acids: CASSILGVNYGYTF. This chain links TRBV19 with TRBJ1-2; D not resolved. CDR3 length equals 14 residues. Germline-derived CDR1 and CDR2 are LNHDA and SQIVND (reference sequence). V was trimmed by 3 bases and J by 2 bases, leaving 10 bases between them.

In its sample, this clone was seen once. This rearrangement joins TRBV5-1 to TRBJ2-7; D not resolved. The ends were cut back, 3 bases at V and 6 bases at J, with 7 bases in the middle. This CDR3 has 11 residues. Germline CDR1 is SGHRS and CDR2 is YFSETQ. The CDR3 sequence is CASSSSGEQYF. The DNA for the CDR3 is TGCGCCAGCAGCTCGTCGGGCGAGCAGTACTTC.

CDR3 loop: CASSYHGDEAFF. The CDR3 nucleotides read TGCGCCAGCAGCTACCACGGTGATGAAGCTTTCTTT. The chain combines TRBV5-1 with TRBJ1-1; no reliable D call. The CDR3 has 12 amino acids. Trimming took off 3 bases at V and 7 bases at J, with 10 bases between the two ends. Per the germline V gene, CDR1 is SGHRS and CDR2 is YFSETQ.

This clone was recorded a few times. The chain joins TRBV30 to TRBJ1-3; D is ambiguous. This CDR3 is 17 amino acids long. CDR1 is GTSNPN and CDR2 is SVGIG in the germline V gene (reference sequence). Deletions cut 0 bases from V and 0 bases from J, with 15 bases between. The CDR3 sequence is CAWSVRRSGFSGNTIYF. CDR3 nucleotide sequence: TGTGCCTGGAGTGTACGTCGCTCAGGCTTCTCTGGAAACACCATATATTTT.

The V gene is TRBV28, the J gene TRBJ1-2; 8 nucleotides match TRBD1. Losses at the gene ends were 8 bases for V and 4 bases for J; bases not matched to a gene: 6. The germline V gene encodes CDR1 MDHEN and CDR2 SYDVKM. The CDR3 totals 13 residues. CDR3 sequence: CASDRTGIYGYTF. For the CDR3, the DNA is TGTGCCAGCGATAGGACAGGGATCTATGGCTACACCTTC.

The rearrangement links TRBV4-1 to TRBJ2-1, with D possibly matching TRBD2 (6 bases). V was pared by 3 bases and J by 0 bases, with 21 bases between. The CDR3 contains 19 residues. Germline V gene lookup returns CDR1 MGHRA and CDR2 YSYEKL. The CDR3 region is CASSHPDGDWQYSYNEQFF. The CDR3 DNA reads TGCGCCAGCAGCCACCCGGACGGGGACTGGCAATACTCCTACAATGAGCAGTTCTTC.

Notes on this clone: Other DNA variants within this sample encode the same CDR3. The V and J genes are TRBV28 and TRBJ2-5, with a tentative D call TRBD1 (6 bases). This CDR3 has 13 amino acids. V was clipped by 6 bases and J by 5 bases, with 13 bases between them. Germline V CDR1 and CDR2: MDHEN, SYDVKM. The CDR3 sequence is CASRTTGIETQYF. The DNA of the CDR3 is TGTGCCAGCAGAACGACAGGAATTGAGACCCAGTACTTC. Looking up the rest from reference TRBV28 and TRBJ2-5 gives the full variable domain: DVKVTQSSRYLVKRTGEKVFLECVQDMDHENMFWYRQDPGLGLRLIYFSYDVKMKEKGDIPEGYSVSREKKERFSLILESASTNQTSMYLCASRTTGIETQYFGPGTRLLVL.

This clone came up once. The J gene is TRBJ2-3, the V gene TRBV5-1; D remains ambiguous. This CDR3 is built from 14 residues. The V end lost 4 bases, the J end lost 2 bases, and 11 bases lay between the germline ends. The germline V gene has CDR1 SGHRS and CDR2 YFSETQ. CDR3 nucleotide sequence: TGCGCCAGCAGCCCATCAAGCCTCACAGATACGCAGTATTTT. Translation: CASSPSSLTDTQYF.

The rearrangement uses TRBV5-1 and TRBJ2-1, with TRBD2 matching over 9 bases. This CDR3 region has 18 residues. Germline CDR1 SGHRS, CDR2 YFSETQ. V lost 4 bases and J lost 7; bases outside the gene matches: 18. The CDR3 coding sequence is TGCGCCAGCAGCCCCGCAGGCGGGGGGGCAATTCTGGGGAATGAGCAGTTCTTC. Its translation: CASSPAGGGAILGNEQFF.

The chain combines TRBV19 with TRBJ1-5, with D possibly TRBD1 on 5 matching bases. V gave up 3 bases and J gave up 3 bases, with 18 bases separating them. The length of the CDR3 is 17 residues. CDR1 and CDR2 from the germline V gene are LNHDA and SQIVND (reference sequence). CDR3 protein: CASSMGRGNRHNQPQHF. The CDR3 nucleotides are TGTGCCAGTAGTATGGGAAGGGGAAACCGCCACAATCAGCCCCAGCATTTT.

This chain links TRBV2 with TRBJ1-5; D is undetermined. This CDR3 region has 13 residues. Deletions cut 8 bases from V and 0 bases from J, with 8 bases between. Germline loops: CDR1 SNHLY, CDR2 FYNNEI. CDR3 amino acids: CASHDNSNQPQHF. CDR3 coding DNA: TGTGCCAGCCATGACAATAGCAATCAGCCCCAGCATTTT.

The chain combines TRBV2 with TRBJ1-5, with a weak D call TRBD1 (5 bases). V dropped 4 bases and J dropped 7 bases, with 14 bases sitting between them. This CDR3 region has 14 residues. Germline V gene sequence: CDR1 SNHLY, CDR2 FYNNEI. The CDR3 sequence is CASSVGGWAQPQHF. CDR3 coding DNA: TGTGCCAGCAGTGTGGGGGGATGGGCACAGCCCCAGCATTTT.

The rearrangement uses TRBV19 and TRBJ1-5; D remains unclear. V was shortened by 4 bases and J by 5 bases, with 15 bases between the two germline ends. The CDR3 has 15 amino acids. The germline CDR1 and CDR2 sequences are LNHDA and SQIVND (reference sequence). The CDR3, as DNA: TGTGCCAGTAGTACGGCCGGGTTAGGAGATCAGCCCCAGCATTTT. The encoded protein is CASSTAGLGDQPQHF.

The rearrangement uses TRBV27 and TRBJ1-4, with D perhaps TRBD1 (6 bases). The CDR3 is made up of 15 amino acids. Trimming cost V 5 bases and J 5 bases, with 15 bases left between them. The V gene's germline CDR1 is MNHEY and CDR2 SMNVEV (reference sequence). The CDR3 nucleotides are TGTGCCAGCAGTCTCTTGGACAGTAGAAATGAAAAACTGTTTTTT. Translated: CASSLLDSRNEKLFF.

The chain recombines TRBV5-1 with TRBJ2-3; 8 bases match TRBD1. The germline CDR1 and CDR2 sequences are SGHRS and YFSETQ. The CDR3 loop spans 16 amino acids. J gave up 0 bases and V 4 bases, and 7 bases lay outside the gene matches. CDR3 nucleotides: TGCGCCAGCAGCGCAGGGGGCCGCTCTAGCACAGATACGCAGTATTTT. Amino acids: CASSAGGRSSTDTQYF.

This chain connects TRBV4-1 to TRBJ1-4, with 7 bases matching TRBD1. The CDR3 sequence is 14 residues long. J lost 7 bases, V lost 4 bases, and 6 bases had no gene match. CDR1 MGHRA and CDR2 YSYEKL come from the germline V gene. The CDR3 is CASSLLGGVEKLFF. CDR3 coding DNA: TGCGCCAGCAGCCTATTAGGGGGCGTTGAAAAACTGTTTTTT.